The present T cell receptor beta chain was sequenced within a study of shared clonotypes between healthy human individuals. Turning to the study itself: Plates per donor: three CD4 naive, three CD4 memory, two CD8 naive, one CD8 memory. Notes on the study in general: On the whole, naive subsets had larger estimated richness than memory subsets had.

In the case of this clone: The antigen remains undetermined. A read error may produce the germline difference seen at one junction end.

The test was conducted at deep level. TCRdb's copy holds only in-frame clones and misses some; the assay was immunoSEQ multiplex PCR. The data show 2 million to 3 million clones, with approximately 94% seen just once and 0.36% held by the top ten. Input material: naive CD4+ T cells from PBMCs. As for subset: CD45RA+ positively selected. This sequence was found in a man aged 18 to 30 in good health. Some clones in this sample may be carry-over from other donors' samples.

CDR3 DNA sequence: TGTGCCAGCAGTCTATCCTACTCGGGCAGACGGAACACCGGGGAGCTGTTTTTT. Amino acids: CASSLSYSGRRNTGELFF. The V and J genes are TRBV27 and TRBJ2-2; the D is unclear. This CDR3 has 18 residues. CDR1 is MNHEY and CDR2 is SMNVEV in the germline V gene (reference sequence).